This T cell receptor (beta chain) was sequenced in a study of CD8+CD57+ T cells in acquired aplastic anemia. Genomic DNA was employed as the template in profiling TCR beta VDJ and CDR3. TCRdb called the reads again in MiXCR, with one record for every CDR3 protein. The data show more than 150,000 distinct CDR3 sequences, approximately 51% seen once. The authors sequenced patients whose flow cytometry had shown CD8+CD57+ cell expansion. This CDR3 contains 13 residues. Trimming pared 8 bases from V and 0 bases from J, leaving 10 bases between. CDR1 is WNHNN, CDR2 SYGVQD, per germline (reference sequence).

The chain combines TRBV10-1 with TRBJ1-1; D is possibly TRBD1 (6 bases). This receptor was identified in a human donor with aplastic anemia. Sequences were obtained from sorted CD4+, CD8+, or CD8+CD57+ T cells (not recorded which) from PBMCs. The CDR3 protein is CASRDTLNTEAFF. Written as DNA, the CDR3 is TGCGCCAGCCGGGACACCTTGAACACTGAAGCTTTCTTT.